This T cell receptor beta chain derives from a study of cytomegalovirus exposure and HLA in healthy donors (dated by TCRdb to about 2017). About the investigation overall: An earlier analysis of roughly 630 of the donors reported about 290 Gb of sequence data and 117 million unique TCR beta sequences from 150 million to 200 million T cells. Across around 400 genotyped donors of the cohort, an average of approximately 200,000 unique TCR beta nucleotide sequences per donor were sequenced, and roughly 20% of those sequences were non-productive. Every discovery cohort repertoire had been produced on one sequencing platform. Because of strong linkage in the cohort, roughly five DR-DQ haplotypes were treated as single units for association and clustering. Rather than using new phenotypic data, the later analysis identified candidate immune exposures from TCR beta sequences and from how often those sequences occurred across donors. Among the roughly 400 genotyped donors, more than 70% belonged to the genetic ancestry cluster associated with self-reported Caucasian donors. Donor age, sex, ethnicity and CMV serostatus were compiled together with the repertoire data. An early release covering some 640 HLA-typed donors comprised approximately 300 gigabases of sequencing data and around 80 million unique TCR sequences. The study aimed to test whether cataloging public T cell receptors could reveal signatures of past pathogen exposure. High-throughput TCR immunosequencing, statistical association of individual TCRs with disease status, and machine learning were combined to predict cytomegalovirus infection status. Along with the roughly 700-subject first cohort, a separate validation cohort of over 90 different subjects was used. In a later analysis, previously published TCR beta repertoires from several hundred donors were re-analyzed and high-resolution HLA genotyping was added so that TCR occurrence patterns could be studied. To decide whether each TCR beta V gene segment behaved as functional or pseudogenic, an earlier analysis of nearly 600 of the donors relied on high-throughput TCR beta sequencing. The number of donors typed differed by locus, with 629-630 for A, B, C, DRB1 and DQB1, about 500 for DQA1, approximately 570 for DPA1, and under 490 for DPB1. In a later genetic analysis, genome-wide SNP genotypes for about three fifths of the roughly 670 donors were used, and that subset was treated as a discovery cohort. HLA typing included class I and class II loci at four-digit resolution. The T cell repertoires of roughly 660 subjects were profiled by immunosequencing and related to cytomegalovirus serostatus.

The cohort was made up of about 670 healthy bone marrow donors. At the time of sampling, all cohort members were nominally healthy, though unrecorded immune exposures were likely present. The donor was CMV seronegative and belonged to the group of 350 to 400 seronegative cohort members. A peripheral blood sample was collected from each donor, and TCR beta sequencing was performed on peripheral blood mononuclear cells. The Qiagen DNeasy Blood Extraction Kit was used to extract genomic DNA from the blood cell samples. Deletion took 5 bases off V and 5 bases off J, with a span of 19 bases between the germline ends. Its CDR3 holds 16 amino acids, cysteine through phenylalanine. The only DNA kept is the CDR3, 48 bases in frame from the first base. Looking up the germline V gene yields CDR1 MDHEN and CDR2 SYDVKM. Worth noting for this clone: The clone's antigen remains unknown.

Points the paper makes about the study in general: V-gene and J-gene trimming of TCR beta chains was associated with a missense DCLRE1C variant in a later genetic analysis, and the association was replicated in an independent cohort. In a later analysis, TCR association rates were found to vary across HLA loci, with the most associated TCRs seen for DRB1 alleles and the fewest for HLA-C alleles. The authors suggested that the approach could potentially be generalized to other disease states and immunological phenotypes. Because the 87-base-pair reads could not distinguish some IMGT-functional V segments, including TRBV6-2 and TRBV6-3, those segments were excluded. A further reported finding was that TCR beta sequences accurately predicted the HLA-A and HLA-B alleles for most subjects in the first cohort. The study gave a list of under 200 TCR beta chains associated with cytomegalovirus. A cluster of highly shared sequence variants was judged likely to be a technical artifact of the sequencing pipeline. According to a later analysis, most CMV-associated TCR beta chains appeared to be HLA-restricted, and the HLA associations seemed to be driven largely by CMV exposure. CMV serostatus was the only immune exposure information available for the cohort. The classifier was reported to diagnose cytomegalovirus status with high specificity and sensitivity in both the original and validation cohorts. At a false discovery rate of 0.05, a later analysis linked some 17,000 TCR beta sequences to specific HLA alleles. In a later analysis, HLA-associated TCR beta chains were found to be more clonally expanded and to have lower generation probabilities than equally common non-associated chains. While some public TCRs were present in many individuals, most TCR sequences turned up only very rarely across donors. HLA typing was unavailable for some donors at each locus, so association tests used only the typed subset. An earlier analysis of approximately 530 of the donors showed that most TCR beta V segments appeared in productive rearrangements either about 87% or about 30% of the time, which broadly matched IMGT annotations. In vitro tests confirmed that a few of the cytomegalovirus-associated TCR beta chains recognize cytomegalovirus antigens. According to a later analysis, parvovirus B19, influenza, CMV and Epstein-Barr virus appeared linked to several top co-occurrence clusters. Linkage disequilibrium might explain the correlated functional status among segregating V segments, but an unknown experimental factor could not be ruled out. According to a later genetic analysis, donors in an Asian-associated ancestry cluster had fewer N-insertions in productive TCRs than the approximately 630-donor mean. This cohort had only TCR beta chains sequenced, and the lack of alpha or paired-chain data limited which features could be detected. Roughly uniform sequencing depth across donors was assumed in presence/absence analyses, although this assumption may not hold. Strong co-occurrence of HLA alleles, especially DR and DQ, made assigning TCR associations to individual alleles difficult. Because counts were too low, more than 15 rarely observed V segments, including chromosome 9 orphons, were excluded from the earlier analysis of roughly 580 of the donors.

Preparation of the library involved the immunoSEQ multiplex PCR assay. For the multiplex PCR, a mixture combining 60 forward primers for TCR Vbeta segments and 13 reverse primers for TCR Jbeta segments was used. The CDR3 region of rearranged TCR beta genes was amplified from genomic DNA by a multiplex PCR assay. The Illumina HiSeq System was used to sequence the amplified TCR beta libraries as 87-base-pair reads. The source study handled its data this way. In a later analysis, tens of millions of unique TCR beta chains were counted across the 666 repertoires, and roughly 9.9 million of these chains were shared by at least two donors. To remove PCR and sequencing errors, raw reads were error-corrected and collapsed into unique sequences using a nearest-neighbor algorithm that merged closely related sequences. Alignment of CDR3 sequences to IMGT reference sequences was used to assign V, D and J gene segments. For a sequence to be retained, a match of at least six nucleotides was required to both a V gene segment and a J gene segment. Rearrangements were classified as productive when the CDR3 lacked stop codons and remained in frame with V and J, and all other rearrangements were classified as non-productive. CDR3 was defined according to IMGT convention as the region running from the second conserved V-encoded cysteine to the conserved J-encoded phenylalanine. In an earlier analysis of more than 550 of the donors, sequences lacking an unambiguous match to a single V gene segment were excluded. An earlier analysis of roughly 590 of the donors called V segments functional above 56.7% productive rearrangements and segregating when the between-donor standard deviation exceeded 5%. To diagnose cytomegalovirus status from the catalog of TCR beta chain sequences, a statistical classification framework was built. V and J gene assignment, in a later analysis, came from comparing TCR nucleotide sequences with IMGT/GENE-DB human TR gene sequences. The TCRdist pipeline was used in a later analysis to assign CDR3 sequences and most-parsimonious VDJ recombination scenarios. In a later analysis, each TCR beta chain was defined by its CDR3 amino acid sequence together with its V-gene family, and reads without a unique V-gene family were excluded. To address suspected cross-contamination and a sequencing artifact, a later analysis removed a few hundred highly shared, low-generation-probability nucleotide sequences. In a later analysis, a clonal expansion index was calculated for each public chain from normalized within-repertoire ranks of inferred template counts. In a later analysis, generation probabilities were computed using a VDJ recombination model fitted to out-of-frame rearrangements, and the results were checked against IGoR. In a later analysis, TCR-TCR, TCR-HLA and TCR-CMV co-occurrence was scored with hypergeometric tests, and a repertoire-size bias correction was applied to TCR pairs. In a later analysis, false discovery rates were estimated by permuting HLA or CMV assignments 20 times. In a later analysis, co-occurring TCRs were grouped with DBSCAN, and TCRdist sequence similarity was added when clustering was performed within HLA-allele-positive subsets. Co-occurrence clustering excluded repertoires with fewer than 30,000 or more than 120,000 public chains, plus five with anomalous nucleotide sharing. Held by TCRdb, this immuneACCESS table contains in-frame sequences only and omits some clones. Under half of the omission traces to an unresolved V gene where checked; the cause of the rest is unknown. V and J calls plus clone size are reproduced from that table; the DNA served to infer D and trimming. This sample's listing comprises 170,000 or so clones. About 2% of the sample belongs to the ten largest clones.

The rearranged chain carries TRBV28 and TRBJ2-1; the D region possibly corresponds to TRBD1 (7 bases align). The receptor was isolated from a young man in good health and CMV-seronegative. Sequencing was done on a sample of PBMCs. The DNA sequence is TGTGCCAGCAGTCCAGGGGGGCTAGCGACCGACAATGAGCAGTTCTTC. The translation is CASSPGGLATDNEQFF.